These 14 T cell receptor beta chains were sequenced from one sample in a study of T cells in Graves' hyperthyroidism and ophthalmopathy (dated by TCRdb to between 2019 and 2020). The method behind the library was multiplex PCR. Data came from an Illumina HiSeq 2000. The TCR beta CDR3 regions were amplified from the RNA transcripts. The first round of RT-PCR for the TCR CDR3 was performed with the HTBI primer set and the Qiagen OneStep RT-PCR kit. The raw public reads went through TCRdb reprocessing: fastp at Q25, MiXCR clone calling, in-frame beta chains kept. Rows matching on CDR3 protein sequence are summarized as one entry with the most common DNA and genes. The sample table lists approximately 690,000 distinct CDR3 sequences, around 13% of them with a count of one. The ten largest clones take up approximately 12% of the sample. Sequencing used blood. The receptor set was obtained from a woman aged 45-59 years with Graves' ophthalmopathy.

The gene calls are TRBV29-1 and TRBJ2-7; D not resolved. V shed 4 bases and J shed 3 bases, with 7 bases lying between them. The CDR3 is 11 residues long. Germline CDR1 is SQVTM and CDR2 is ANQGSEA. CDR3 coding DNA: TGCAGCGTTGTTGGGGTCTACGAGCAGTACTTC. Its protein is CSVVGVYEQYF.

This clonotype was detected ten times or more. V usage is TRBV29-1 and J usage is TRBJ2-7; the match to TRBD2 covers 11 bases. V lost 4 bases, J lost 3 bases, and 8 bases stayed unmatched. The germline V gene has CDR1 SQVTM and CDR2 ANQGSEA. This CDR3 comprises 15 residues. The CDR3 loop reads CSVGFLAGGRYEQYF. The DNA of the CDR3 is TGCAGCGTTGGTTTCCTAGCGGGAGGACGCTACGAGCAGTACTTC.

The chain recombines TRBV5-1 with TRBJ1-1, with TRBD1 as a possible D gene (6 bases). Germline CDR1 is SGHRS and CDR2 is YFSETQ. V lost 4 bases to trimming and J lost 1 base, with 11 bases between them. The CDR3 consists of 14 residues. This CDR3 reads CASSASTGNTEAFF. The CDR3 DNA sequence: TGCGCCAGCAGCGCCTCGACAGGGAACACTGAAGCTTTCTTT.

This clonotype was observed at least ten times. The chain joins TRBV11-2 to TRBJ1-3; D is unclear. The V end was cut by 6 bases, the J end by 0 bases, with 9 bases between. The CDR3 runs 14 residues. Looked up from germline, CDR1 is SGHAT and CDR2 is FQNNGV. CDR3 sequence (DNA): TGTGCCAGCAGTTTCATAGGCTCTGGAAACACCATATATTTT. This sequence encodes CASSFIGSGNTIYF. Based on the CDR3 plus reference TRBV11-2 and TRBJ1-3, the full variable domain is EAGVAQSPRYKIIEKRQSVAFWCNPISGHATLYWYQQILGQGPKLLIQFQNNGVVDDSQLPKDRFSAERLKGVDSTLKIQPAKLEDSAVYLCASSFIGSGNTIYFGEGSWLTVV.

V is TRBV19 and J is TRBJ2-7; maybe TRBD1 (5 bases). CDR1 is LNHDA, CDR2 SQIVND, per germline (reference sequence). The CDR3 is 15 residues long. The V and J ends lost 0 bases and 0 bases respectively, with 9 bases between them. The CDR3 sequence: CASSIDDSYSYEQYF. In DNA, the CDR3 is TGTGCCAGTAGTATAGATGACAGCTACTCCTACGAGCAGTACTTC.

This clonotype has only a few counts. This chain joins TRBV19 and TRBJ2-2; 9 bases align to TRBD2. Per the germline V gene, CDR1 is LNHDA and CDR2 is SQIVND (reference sequence). V shed 5 bases and J 4 bases; nucleotides not matched to a gene: 8. The CDR3 is 16 amino acids. The CDR3 reads CASSPLAGVGTGELFF. In DNA form, the CDR3 reads TGTGCCAGTAGTCCCTTAGCGGGAGTCGGCACCGGGGAGCTGTTTTTT.

This clonotype has at least ten counts. V is TRBV28 and J is TRBJ2-7; D ambiguous. Trimming took off 6 bases at V and 2 bases at J, with 11 bases between the two ends. CDR1 MDHEN and CDR2 SYDVKM come from the germline V gene. The CDR3 is made up of 13 amino acids. In nucleotides, the CDR3 is TGTGCCAGCAGGACGACAAGCCCCTACGAGCAGTACTTC. Its protein is CASRTTSPYEQYF.

The chain combines TRBV11-1 with TRBJ2-5, with a tentative D call TRBD2 (7 bases). Germline assignment: CDR1 SGHAT and CDR2 FQDESV (reference sequence). This CDR3 is built from 15 residues. The V end was cut by 8 bases, the J end by 4 bases, with 20 bases between. The CDR3 sequence is CASGALGGAGETQYF. DNA for the CDR3: TGTGCCAGCGGCGCGCTGGGGGGGGCGGGAGAGACCCAGTACTTC.

This clonotype has at least ten counts. CDR3 region: CSAPSSGRGAYNEQFF. The CDR3 DNA follows: TGCAGTGCCCCCTCTAGCGGGAGAGGAGCATACAATGAGCAGTTCTTC. The chain is built from TRBV20-1 and TRBJ2-1; 10 bases are a match to TRBD2. The CDR3 spans 16 residues. The germline V gene has CDR1 DFQATT and CDR2 SNEGSKA (reference sequence). Trimming took 6 bases from V and 4 from J; bases not matched to a gene: 12.

V and J are TRBV6-2 or TRBV6-3 and TRBJ2-1; no reliable D call. The CDR3 sequence is 14 residues long. V lost 0 bases and J lost 9, with 12 bases in between. Germline loops: CDR1 MNHEY, CDR2 SVGEGT. The DNA for the CDR3 is TGTGCCAGCAGTTACTCGTGGCTAGTGCTTGAGCAGTTCTTC. Amino acid sequence: CASSYSWLVLEQFF.

In its sample, this clonotype was seen many times. The chain joins TRBV2 to TRBJ2-7; D unclear. Germline CDR1 and CDR2: SNHLY and FYNNEI. Trimming removed 3 bases from V and 4 bases from J, with 10 bases in between. The CDR3 runs 13 residues. CDR3: CASSDGFRYEQYF. CDR3 DNA sequence: TGTGCCAGCAGTGACGGGTTCAGGTACGAGCAGTACTTC.

The DNA of the CDR3 is TGTGCCAGCAGCGCGTTATCGGGCAGTAGCCTAGCCAAAAACATTCAGTACTTC. Translating it yields CASSALSGSSLAKNIQYF. V usage is TRBV11-2 and J usage is TRBJ2-4; D unresolved. The CDR3 is made up of 18 amino acids. Between the trimmed V and J ends, which lost 5 bases and 0 bases, there was a span of 20 bases. Germline V gene lookup returns CDR1 SGHAT and CDR2 FQNNGV. The full variable domain, with the rest looked up from reference TRBV11-2 and TRBJ2-4, is EAGVAQSPRYKIIEKRQSVAFWCNPISGHATLYWYQQILGQGPKLLIQFQNNGVVDDSQLPKDRFSAERLKGVDSTLKIQPAKLEDSAVYLCASSALSGSSLAKNIQYFGAGTRLSVL.

The V and J genes are TRBV6-1 and TRBJ1-5; 9 bases agree with TRBD1. V was clipped by 6 bases and J by 4 bases; unmatched bases: 4. The CDR3 runs to 14 residues. In germline, CDR1 is MNHNS, CDR2 SASEGT. The CDR3 sequence is CASRKGQGNQPQHF. DNA for the CDR3: TGTGCCAGCAGAAAGGGACAGGGTAATCAGCCCCAGCATTTT.

This chain uses TRBV7-6 with TRBJ2-3, with 9 bases fitting TRBD2. The germline V gene encodes CDR1 SGHVS and CDR2 FNYEAQ. J gave up 3 bases and V 5 bases, and 18 bases lay outside the gene matches. This CDR3 comprises 19 residues. The CDR3 DNA is TGTGCCAGCAGCCCCTTAAGTAGCGGGAGTCCGAATGGAACAGATACGCAGTATTTT. This codes for CASSPLSSGSPNGTDTQYF.